These 7 T cell receptor beta chains originate from one sample sequenced in a study of radiation and T cells in renal cell carcinoma. Time point indicated: baseline pretreatment blood. The treatment was: 15 Gy SBRT to primary tumor, nephrectomy 4 weeks later. The assay was immunoSEQ multiplex PCR, and TCRdb's table has in-frame clones only and misses some. The sample lists around 140,000 clones, 88% occurring once. The sequenced sample was blood, obtained from a patient whose treatment included radiotherapy and nephrectomy. These receptors all come from a woman between 65 and 79 years old with renal cell carcinoma.

This rearrangement joins TRBV7-9 to TRBJ2-3; possibly TRBD1 or TRBD2 for D (5 bases each). V was clipped by 2 bases and J by 6 bases, with 15 bases between them. The CDR3 runs to 15 residues. Germline CDR1 is SEHNR and CDR2 is FQNEAQ (reference sequence). The DNA of the CDR3 is TGTGCCAGCAGCTTACTAACGGGGCCTGTGGATACGCAGTATTTT. Translation: CASSLLTGPVDTQYF.

The chain uses TRBV6-6 and TRBJ1-6, with a tentative D call TRBD1 (5 bases). Trimming cost V 5 bases and J 11 bases, with 16 bases left between them. The CDR3 consists of 14 residues. Germline V lookup: CDR1 MNHNY, CDR2 SVGAGI (reference sequence). In nucleotides, the CDR3 is TGTGCCAGCAGTACGACCTCAGGGAATCCACCCCTCCACTTT. Protein product: CASSTTSGNPPLHF.

The chain couples TRBV6-1 to TRBJ2-2, with 10 positions matching TRBD1. V shed 7 bases and J 7 bases; nucleotides not matched to a gene: 9. The CDR3 is made up of 15 amino acids. From germline, CDR1 is MNHNS and CDR2 SASEGT. The CDR3 coding sequence is TGTGCCAGCACCGGGACAGGGGCCCTGAACGGGGAGCTGTTTTTT. The encoded protein is CASTGTGALNGELFF.

The chain recombines TRBV7-2 with TRBJ2-7; 9 bases map to TRBD1. The V and J ends lost 10 bases and 3 bases, in that order; junction bases with no gene match: 4. Per the germline V gene, CDR1 is SGHTA and CDR2 is FQGNSA. The CDR3 covers 12 residues. The CDR3 loop reads CAIDRGNYEQYF. CDR3 coding DNA: TGTGCCATTGACAGGGGGAACTACGAGCAGTACTTC.

This clone was recorded once. The chain recombines TRBV6-6 with TRBJ1-1, with 7 nucleotides matching TRBD1. CDR3 length: 13 residues. V gave up 6 bases and J gave up 6 bases; unmatched junction bases: 7. CDR1 MNHNY and CDR2 SVGAGI come from the germline V gene (reference sequence). CDR3 DNA sequence: TGTGCCAGCAGCCCAGGGGGGTTATCTGAAGCTTTCTTT. Residues: CASSPGGLSEAFF.

The chain links TRBV5-6 to TRBJ1-2, with 11 bases lining up with TRBD1. The J segment lost 8 bases and the V segment lost 5 bases, leaving 8 bases of the junction unmatched. From germline, CDR1 is SGHDT and CDR2 YYEEEE. This CDR3 region has 14 residues. CDR3 DNA: TGTGCCAGCAGTTTAGGACAGGGGGCGACGGGCTACACCTTC. Its translation: CASSLGQGATGYTF.

The chain is built from TRBV2 and TRBJ2-7; perhaps TRBD1 as D (7 bases). The length of the CDR3 is 18 residues. Trimming removed 3 bases at V and 5 bases at J, with 26 bases between. CDR1 and CDR2 from the germline V gene are SNHLY and FYNNEI. The DNA for the CDR3 is TGTGCCAGCAGTGATTCTTTATCAGGGGGGTCGGTGATTGACGAGCAGTACTTC. It translates to CASSDSLSGGSVIDEQYF.